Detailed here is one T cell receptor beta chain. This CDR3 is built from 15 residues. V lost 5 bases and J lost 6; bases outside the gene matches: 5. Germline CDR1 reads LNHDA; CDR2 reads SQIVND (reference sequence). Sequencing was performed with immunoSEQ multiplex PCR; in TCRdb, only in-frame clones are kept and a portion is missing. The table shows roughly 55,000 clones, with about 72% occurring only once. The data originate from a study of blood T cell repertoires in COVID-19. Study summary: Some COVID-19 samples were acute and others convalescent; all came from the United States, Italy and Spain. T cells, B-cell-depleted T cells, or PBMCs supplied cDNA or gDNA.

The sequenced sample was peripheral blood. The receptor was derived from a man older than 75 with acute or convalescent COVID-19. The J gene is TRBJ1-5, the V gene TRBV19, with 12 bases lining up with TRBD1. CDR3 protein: CASSSGTGGVQPQHF. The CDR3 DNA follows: TGTGCCAGTAGTTCCGGGACAGGGGGCGTTCAGCCCCAGCATTTT.